These T cell receptor beta chains were read from a single sample in a study of Graves' ophthalmopathy and Graves' hyperthyroidism. MiXCR was run by TCRdb on the multiplex PCR reads, yielding one entry per CDR3 protein. This table has about 1.1 million distinct CDR3 sequences, 35% to 40% appearing once. The specimen was peripheral blood or thyroid tissue (not recorded which). The receptors here all came from an adult man with Graves' hyperthyroidism. Both conserved end residues are part of each CDR3. D genes are given only for firm matches. For some rows the clone size is stated as once, few or many, or as a class when expanded; others skip it.

j_gene | d_gene | abundance | v_gene | CDR3nt | CDR3aa
TRBJ1-6 | TRBD1 | many | TRBV5-1 | TGCGCCAGCAGCTTGGAAGACAGGGGAAGTTCACCCCTCCACTTT | CASSLEDRGSSPLHF
TRBJ1-6 | - | few | TRBV12-3/TRBV12-4 | TGTGCCAGCAGTTATCTCCTGGACAGCCGTTTCCACTTT | CASSYLLDSRFHF
TRBJ2-5 | TRBD2 | few | TRBV6-5 | TGTGCCAGCAGTTACTCGGCGGGAGCGAAAGAGACCCAGTACTTC | CASSYSAGAKETQYF
TRBJ1-2 | - | few | TRBV7-2 | TGTGCCAGCAGCTTAGGCCCGGAAAACTATGGCTACACCTTC | CASSLGPENYGYTF
TRBJ1-6 | - | - | TRBV6-6 | TGTGCCAGCAGTTACCAGGGTGGTTCACCCCTCCACTTT | CASSYQGGSPLHF
TRBJ1-2 | - | - | TRBV4-2 | TGTGCCAGCAGCCAAGATACAGGGAACTATGGCTACACCTTC | CASSQDTGNYGYTF
TRBJ1-2 | TRBD1 | - | TRBV7-9 | TGTGCCAGCAGCTCCCGGCAGGGACAGAACTATGGCTACACCTTC | CASSSRQGQNYGYTF
TRBJ1-1 | - | many | TRBV7-8 | TGTGCCAGCAGCCGCCTGAGACGAGGAGGAACTGAAGCTTTCTTT | CASSRLRRGGTEAFF
TRBJ1-5 | TRBD1 | many | TRBV7-9 | TGTGCCAGCAGCTTAGGACAGGGGGTCGGCAATCAGCCCCAGCATTTT | CASSLGQGVGNQPQHF
TRBJ2-3 | TRBD1 | many | TRBV15 | TGTGCCACCAGCAGAGATCCGGGACAGGGGACAGATACGCAGTATTTT | CATSRDPGQGTDTQYF
TRBJ2-7 | - | - | TRBV7-9 | TGTGCCTGGAGCGGCATGTTCGGCCTTCTACACTACGAGCAGTACTTC | CAWSGMFGLLHYEQYF
TRBJ2-3 | - | - | TRBV5-1 | TGCGCCAGCAGCAGGGCTAGCGCTAGCACAGATACGCAGTATTTT | CASSRASASTDTQYF
TRBJ2-5 | TRBD2 | - | TRBV4-2 | TGTGCCAGCAGCCAAGAGGTTCGGGCTAGCGGACAAGAGACCCAGTACTTC | CASSQEVRASGQETQYF
TRBJ2-2 | TRBD2 | few | TRBV7-8 | TGTGCCAGCAGCTTAGATAGGGTGGGACTACTCACCGGGGAGCTGTTTTTT | CASSLDRVGLLTGELFF
TRBJ2-6 | - | - | TRBV5-4 | TGTGCCAGCAGCTTGGTTGGGCAGGGGTATGGGGCCAACGTCCTGACTTTC | CASSLVGQGYGANVLTF
TRBJ2-7 | - | - | TRBV5-5 | TGTGCCAGCAGCACCAATCCGGGGAGCTCCTACGAGCAGTACTTC | CASSTNPGSSYEQYF